Listed here are 10 T cell receptor beta chains from one sample, sequenced in a study of graft-versus-host responses after intestinal transplantation. Using immunoSEQ multiplex PCR, the repertoire was profiled, and TCRdb retains in-frame clones only, with some absent. This table holds 35,000 to 50,000 clones, about 95% found once. The antigens for these receptors are not known. The source material was unstimulated CD8+ T cells sorted from spleen or lymph node cells, sampled before transplant. The receptors originated from a human donor who was the organ donor for an intestinal transplant.

The V and J genes are TRBV7-8 and TRBJ2-3; 8 bases line up with TRBD2. There are 16 residues in the CDR3. Germline CDR1 SGHVS, CDR2 FQNEAQ. The J segment lost 3 bases and the V segment lost 5 bases, leaving 10 bases of the junction unmatched. The CDR3 nucleotides are TGTGCCAGCAGCGCTACTAGCGGCGAGGGGACAGATACGCAGTATTTT. As protein: CASSATSGEGTDTQYF.

The chain uses TRBV6-4 and TRBJ1-2; possible D gene TRBD1, 5 bases. Germline V lookup: CDR1 MRHNA, CDR2 SNTAGT. The CDR3 has 13 residues. V lost 2 bases, J lost 4 bases, and 8 bases lay in between. The CDR3: CASSDQGSYGYTF. The CDR3 coding sequence is TGTGCCAGCAGTGACCAGGGCTCCTATGGCTACACCTTC.

The genes are TRBV13 and TRBJ1-2; D is possibly TRBD1 (5 bases). This CDR3 comprises 12 residues. Trimming took 0 bases from V and 8 from J, leaving 7 bases between them. CDR1 is PRHDT and CDR2 is FYEKMQ in the germline V gene (reference sequence). The CDR3 DNA reads TGTGCCAGCAGCTTAGGCCGGGGGGGCTACACCTTC. This gives the protein CASSLGRGGYTF.

The chain recombines TRBV13 with TRBJ1-3, with D perhaps TRBD1 (6 bases). CDR1 PRHDT and CDR2 FYEKMQ come from the germline V gene (reference sequence). V lost 5 bases and J 2 bases, leaving 28 bases between the germline ends. CDR3 size: 20 residues. The CDR3 protein is CASSPRTAIATHPPGNTIYF. The CDR3 coding sequence is TGTGCCAGCAGCCCAAGGACAGCCATCGCAACCCACCCTCCTGGAAACACCATATATTTT.

The V gene is TRBV10-2, the J gene TRBJ2-1, with TRBD2 matching over 10 bases. Germline lookup yields CDR1 WSHSY and CDR2 SAAADI. The CDR3 spans 19 residues. V lost 7 bases to trimming and J lost 0 bases; unmatched junction nucleotides: 15. CDR3 nucleotide sequence: TGCGCCAGCACCAGAGAAGGGGTAGCGGGGGGAGACTCCTACAATGAGCAGTTCTTC. Amino acid sequence: CASTREGVAGGDSYNEQFF.

Written as DNA, the CDR3 is TGCGCCAGCAGCCAAGACCCGGGGGGCTCCTACAATGAGCAGTTCTTC. Encoded protein: CASSQDPGGSYNEQFF. This chain joins TRBV4-1 and TRBJ2-1, with TRBD2 identical over 7 bases. CDR3 length: 16 amino acids. Germline lookup yields CDR1 MGHRA and CDR2 YSYEKL. Trimming took 0 bases from V and 0 from J; bases not matched to a gene: 2.

The chain uses TRBV28 and TRBJ1-2; D is undetermined. CDR1 is MDHEN, CDR2 SYDVKM, per germline. Trimming stripped 3 bases from V and 2 bases from J, with 7 bases between. This CDR3 contains 13 residues. The CDR3 nucleotides are TGTGCCAGCAGTTTGGCTGAGAACTATGGCTACACCTTC. This sequence encodes CASSLAENYGYTF.

V and J are TRBV9 and TRBJ2-6; D is possibly TRBD1 or TRBD2 (5 bases each). CDR3 length: 20 amino acids. Between the trimmed V and J ends, which lost 4 bases and 0 bases, there was a span of 23 bases. Germline loops: CDR1 SGDLS, CDR2 YYNGEE. The CDR3 region is CASSTLEEDNRGSGANVLTF. Written as DNA, the CDR3 is TGTGCCAGCAGCACCCTTGAGGAGGACAATAGGGGCTCTGGGGCCAACGTCCTGACTTTC.

The chain has TRBV5-6 and TRBJ1-2, with 11 bases that match TRBD1. After removal of 1 base from V and 4 bases from J, the junction contained 3 bases not matched to a gene. Germline V lookup: CDR1 SGHDT, CDR2 YYEEEE. The CDR3 is made up of 15 amino acids. The CDR3 DNA sequence: TGTGCCAGCAGCTTGTGGGACAGGGGGGTCTATGGCTACACCTTC. Its translation is CASSLWDRGVYGYTF.

This rearrangement joins TRBV5-7 to TRBJ2-5; TRBD2 matches 11 bases. TRBV5-7 is flagged as an ORF with uncertain function. J gave up 5 bases and V 0 bases, and 9 bases lay outside the gene matches. The CDR3 has 17 residues. CDR3 nucleotides: TGTGCCAGCAGCTTGGATTGGTCTAGCGGGGGGAGGGAGACCCAGTACTTC. It yields the protein CASSLDWSSGGRETQYF.